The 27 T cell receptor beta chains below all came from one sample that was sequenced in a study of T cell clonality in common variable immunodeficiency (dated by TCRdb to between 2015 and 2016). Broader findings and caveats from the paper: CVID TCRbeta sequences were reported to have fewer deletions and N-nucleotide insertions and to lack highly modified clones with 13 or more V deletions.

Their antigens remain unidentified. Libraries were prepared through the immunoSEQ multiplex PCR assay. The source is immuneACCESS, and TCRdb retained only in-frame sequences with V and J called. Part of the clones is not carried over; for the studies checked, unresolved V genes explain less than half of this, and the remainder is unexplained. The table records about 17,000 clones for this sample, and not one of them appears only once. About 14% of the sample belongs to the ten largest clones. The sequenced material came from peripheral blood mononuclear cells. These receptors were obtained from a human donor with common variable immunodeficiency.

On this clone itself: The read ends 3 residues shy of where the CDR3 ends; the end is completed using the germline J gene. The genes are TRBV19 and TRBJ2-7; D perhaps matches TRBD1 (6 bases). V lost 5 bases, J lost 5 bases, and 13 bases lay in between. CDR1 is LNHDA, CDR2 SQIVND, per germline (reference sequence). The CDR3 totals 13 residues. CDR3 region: CASSQLQGNEQYF. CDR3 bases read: TGTGCCAGTAGTCAATTACAGGGAAACGAG.

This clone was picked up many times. CDR3 bases read: TGTGCCAGCAGCTTAGGGCAGAATCTCCCAGATACG. Translation: CASSLGQNLPDT. The whole CDR3 sequence is CASSLGQNLPDTQYF. V and J are TRBV5-4 and TRBJ2-3; D is unresolved. The CDR3 end is not reached by the read, which stops 3 residues before it; the germline J gene fills it in. This CDR3 spans 15 amino acids. Per germline, CDR1 SGHNT and CDR2 YYREEE (reference sequence). Trimming took off 2 bases at V and 4 bases at J, with 14 bases between the two ends.

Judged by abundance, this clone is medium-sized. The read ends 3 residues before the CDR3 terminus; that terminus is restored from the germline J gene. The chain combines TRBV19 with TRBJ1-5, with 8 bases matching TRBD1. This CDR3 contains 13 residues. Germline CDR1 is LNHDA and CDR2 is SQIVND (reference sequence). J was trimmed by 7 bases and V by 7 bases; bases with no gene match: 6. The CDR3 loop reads CASTLDRDQPQHF. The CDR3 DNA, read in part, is TGTGCCAGTACCCTGGACAGGGACCAGCCC.

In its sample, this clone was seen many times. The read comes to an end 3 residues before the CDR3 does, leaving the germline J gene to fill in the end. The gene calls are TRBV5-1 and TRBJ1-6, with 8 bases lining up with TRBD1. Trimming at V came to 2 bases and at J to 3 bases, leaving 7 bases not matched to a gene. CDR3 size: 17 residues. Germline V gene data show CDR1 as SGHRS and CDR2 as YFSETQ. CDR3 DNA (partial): TGCGCCAGCAGCTTAGATGGGACAGGAGTCTATAATTCACCC. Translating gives CASSLDGTGVYNSP. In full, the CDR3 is CASSLDGTGVYNSPLHF.

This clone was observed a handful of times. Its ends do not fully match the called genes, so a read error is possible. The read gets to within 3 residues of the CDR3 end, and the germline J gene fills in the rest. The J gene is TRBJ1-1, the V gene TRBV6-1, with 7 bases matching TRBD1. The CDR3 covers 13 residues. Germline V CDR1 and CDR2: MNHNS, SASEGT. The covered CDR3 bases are TGTGCCAGCAGCGAAGGGGGCGGTTTCCTA. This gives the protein CASSEGGGFL. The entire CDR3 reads CASSEGGGFLAFF.

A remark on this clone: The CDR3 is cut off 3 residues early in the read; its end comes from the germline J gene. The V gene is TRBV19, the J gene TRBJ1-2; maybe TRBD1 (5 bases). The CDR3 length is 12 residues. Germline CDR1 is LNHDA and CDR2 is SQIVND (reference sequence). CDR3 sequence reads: CASSTPGGFYTF. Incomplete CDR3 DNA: TGTGCCAGTAGTACCCCCGGGGGGTTC.

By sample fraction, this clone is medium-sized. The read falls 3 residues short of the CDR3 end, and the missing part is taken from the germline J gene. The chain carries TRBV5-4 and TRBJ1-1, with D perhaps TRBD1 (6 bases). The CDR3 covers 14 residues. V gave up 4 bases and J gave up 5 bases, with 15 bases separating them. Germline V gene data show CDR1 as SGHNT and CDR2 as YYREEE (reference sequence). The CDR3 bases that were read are TGTGCCAGCAGCAAGGGGGGGGAAGGAACTGAA. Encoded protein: CASSKGGEGTE. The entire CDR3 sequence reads CASSKGGEGTEAFF.

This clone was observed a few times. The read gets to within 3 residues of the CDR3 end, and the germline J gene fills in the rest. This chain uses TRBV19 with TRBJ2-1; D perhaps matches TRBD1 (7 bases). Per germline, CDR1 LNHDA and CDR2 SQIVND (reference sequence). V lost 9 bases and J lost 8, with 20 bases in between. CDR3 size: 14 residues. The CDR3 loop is CASSIRQGGDEQFF. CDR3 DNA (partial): TGTGCCAGCTCAATACGACAGGGCGGGGATGAG.

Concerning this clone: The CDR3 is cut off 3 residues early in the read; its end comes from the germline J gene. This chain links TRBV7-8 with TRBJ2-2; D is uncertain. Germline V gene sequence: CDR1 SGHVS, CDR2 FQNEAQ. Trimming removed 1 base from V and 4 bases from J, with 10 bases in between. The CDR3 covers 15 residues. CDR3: CASSLGPGSTGELFF. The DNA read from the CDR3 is TGTGCCAGCAGCTTAGGGCCCGGGTCCACCGGGGAG.

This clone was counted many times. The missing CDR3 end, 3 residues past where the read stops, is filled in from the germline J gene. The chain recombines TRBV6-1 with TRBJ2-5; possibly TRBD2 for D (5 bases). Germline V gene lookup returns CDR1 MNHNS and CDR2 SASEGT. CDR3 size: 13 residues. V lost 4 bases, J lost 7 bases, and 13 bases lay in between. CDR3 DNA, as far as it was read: TGTGCCAGCAGTGTCGGGGATGCGGGGACC. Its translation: CASSVGDAGT. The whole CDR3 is CASSVGDAGTQYF.

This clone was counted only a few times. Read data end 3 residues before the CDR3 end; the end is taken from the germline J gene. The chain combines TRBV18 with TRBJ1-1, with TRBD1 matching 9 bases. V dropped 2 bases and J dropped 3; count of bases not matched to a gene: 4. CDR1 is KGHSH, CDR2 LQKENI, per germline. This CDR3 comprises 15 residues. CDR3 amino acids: CASSPSTGGHTEAFF. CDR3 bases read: TGTGCCAGCTCACCATCGACAGGGGGACACACTGAA.

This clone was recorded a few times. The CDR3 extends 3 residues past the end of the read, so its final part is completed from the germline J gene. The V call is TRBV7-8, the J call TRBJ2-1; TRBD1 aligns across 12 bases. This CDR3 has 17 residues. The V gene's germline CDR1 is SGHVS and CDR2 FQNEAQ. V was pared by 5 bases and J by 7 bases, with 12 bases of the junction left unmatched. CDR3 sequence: CASSPWAGTGGLNEQFF. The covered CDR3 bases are TGTGCCAGCAGCCCATGGGCCGGGACAGGGGGCTTAAATGAG.

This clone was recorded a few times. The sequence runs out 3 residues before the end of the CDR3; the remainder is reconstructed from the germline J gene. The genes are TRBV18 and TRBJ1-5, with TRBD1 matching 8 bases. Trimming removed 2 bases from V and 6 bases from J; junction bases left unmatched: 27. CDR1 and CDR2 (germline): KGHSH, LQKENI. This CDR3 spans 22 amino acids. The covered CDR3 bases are TGTGCCAGCTCACCAATCAGGGGGCGGTTGTTGATGGTGGGTCCCTTCTCTCAGCCC. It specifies CASSPIRGRLLMVGPFSQP. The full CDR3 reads CASSPIRGRLLMVGPFSQPQHF.

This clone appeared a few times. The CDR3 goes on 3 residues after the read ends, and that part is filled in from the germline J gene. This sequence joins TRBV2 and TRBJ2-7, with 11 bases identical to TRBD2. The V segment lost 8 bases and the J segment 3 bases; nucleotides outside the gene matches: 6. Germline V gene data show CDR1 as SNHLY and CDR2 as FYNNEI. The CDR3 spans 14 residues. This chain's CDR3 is CASFKGTSGYEQYF. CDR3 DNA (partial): TGTGCCAGCTTCAAGGGGACTAGCGGCTACGAG.

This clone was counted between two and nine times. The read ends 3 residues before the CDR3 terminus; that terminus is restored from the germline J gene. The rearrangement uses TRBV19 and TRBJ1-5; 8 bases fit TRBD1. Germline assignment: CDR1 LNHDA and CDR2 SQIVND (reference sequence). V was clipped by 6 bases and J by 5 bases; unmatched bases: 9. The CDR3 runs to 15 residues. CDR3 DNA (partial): TGTGCCAGTAGAAGACAGGGGCTGAATTATCAGCCC. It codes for CASRRQGLNYQP. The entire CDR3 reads CASRRQGLNYQPQHF.

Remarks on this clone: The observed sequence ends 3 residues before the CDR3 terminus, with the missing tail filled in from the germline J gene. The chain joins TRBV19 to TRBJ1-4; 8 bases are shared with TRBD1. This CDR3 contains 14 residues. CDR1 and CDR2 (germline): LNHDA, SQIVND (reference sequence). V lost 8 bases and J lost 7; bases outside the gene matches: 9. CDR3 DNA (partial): TGTGCCAGTCGGGGCGGTCAGGGGGCTGAAAAA. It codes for CASRGGQGAEK. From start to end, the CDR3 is CASRGGQGAEKLFF.

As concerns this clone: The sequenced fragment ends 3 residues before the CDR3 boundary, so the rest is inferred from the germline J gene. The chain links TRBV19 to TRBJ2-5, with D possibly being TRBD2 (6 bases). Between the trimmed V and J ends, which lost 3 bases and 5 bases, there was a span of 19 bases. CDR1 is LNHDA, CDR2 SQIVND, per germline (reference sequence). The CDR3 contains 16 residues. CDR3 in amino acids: CASSISNGGARETQYF. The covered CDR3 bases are TGTGCCAGTAGTATCTCCAATGGCGGGGCCCGGGAGACC.

Partial CDR3 DNA: TGTGCCAGTACCGTCGGGGGGGCGCGGGCCCGAGGGTATGGC. Protein: CASTVGGARARGYG. The full CDR3 is CASTVGGARARGYGYTF. V gene TRBV19 combines with J gene TRBJ1-2; tentatively, D is TRBD1 (6 bases). Read data end 3 residues before the CDR3 end; the end is taken from the germline J gene. The CDR3 has 17 residues. Trimming removed 7 bases at V and 5 bases at J, with 26 bases between. Per germline, CDR1 LNHDA and CDR2 SQIVND (reference sequence).

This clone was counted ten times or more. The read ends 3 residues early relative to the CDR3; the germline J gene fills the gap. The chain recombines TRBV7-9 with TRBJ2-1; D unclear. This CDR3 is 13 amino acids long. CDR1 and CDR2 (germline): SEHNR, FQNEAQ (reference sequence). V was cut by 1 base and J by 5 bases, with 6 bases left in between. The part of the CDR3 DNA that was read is TGTGCCAGCAGCTTAGAGGTGAACAATGAG. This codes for CASSLEVNNE. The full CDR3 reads CASSLEVNNEQFF.

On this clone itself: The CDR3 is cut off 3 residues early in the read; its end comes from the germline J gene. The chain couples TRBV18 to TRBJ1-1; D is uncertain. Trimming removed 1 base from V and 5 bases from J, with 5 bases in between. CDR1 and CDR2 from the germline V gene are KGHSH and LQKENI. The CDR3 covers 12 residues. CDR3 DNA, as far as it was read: TGTGCCAGCTCACCACTCGGGACTGAA. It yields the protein CASSPLGTE. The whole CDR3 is CASSPLGTEAFF.

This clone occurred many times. The CDR3: CASSERGPTPPYEQYF. The covered CDR3 bases are TGTGCCAGCAGTGAAAGGGGCCCCACACCGCCGTACGAG. The V call is TRBV6-1, the J call TRBJ2-7; D is possibly TRBD1 (5 bases). From the germline J gene comes the end of the CDR3, since the read stops 3 residues before it. V lost 2 bases, J lost 4 bases, and 18 bases lay in between. The CDR3 is made up of 16 amino acids. The germline CDR1 and CDR2 sequences are MNHNS and SASEGT.

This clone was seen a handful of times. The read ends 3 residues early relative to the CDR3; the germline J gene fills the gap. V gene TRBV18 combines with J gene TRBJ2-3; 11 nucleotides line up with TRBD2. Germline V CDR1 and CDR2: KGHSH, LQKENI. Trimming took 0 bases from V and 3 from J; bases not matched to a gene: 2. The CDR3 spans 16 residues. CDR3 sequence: CASSPPLAGGTDTQYF. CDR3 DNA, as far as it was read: TGTGCCAGCTCACCACCCCTAGCGGGAGGAACAGATACG.

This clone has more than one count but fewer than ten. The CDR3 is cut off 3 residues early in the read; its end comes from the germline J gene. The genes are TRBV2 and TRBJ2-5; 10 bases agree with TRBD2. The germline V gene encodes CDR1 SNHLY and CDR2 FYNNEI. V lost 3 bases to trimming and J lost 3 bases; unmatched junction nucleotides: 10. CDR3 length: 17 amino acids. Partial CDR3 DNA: TGTGCCAGCAGTGATGCAGCGGGGGGGCCAAGGGAAGAGACC. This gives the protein CASSDAAGGPREET. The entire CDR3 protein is CASSDAAGGPREETQYF.

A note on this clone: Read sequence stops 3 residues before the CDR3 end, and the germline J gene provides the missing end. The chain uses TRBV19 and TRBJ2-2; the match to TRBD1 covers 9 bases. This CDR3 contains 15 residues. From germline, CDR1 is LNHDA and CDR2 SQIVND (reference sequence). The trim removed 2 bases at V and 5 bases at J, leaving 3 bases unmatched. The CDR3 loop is CASSIRDRDTGELFF. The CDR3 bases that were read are TGTGCCAGTAGTATAAGGGACAGGGATACCGGGGAG.

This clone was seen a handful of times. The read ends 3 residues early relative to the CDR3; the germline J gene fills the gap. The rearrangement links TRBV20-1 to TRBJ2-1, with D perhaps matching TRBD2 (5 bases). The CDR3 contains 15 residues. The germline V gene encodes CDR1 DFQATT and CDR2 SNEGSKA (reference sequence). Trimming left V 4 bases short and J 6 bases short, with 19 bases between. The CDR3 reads CSANRGSGSANEQFF. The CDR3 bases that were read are TGCAGTGCTAATCGGGGTAGTGGGAGCGCCAATGAG.

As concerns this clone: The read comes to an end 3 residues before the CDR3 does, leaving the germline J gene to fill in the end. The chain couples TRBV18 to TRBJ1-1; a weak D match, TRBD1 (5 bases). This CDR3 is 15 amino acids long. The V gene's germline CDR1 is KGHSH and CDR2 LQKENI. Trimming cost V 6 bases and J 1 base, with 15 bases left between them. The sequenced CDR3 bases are TGTGCCAGCTCCCCGAGGGTAGGGGAGAACACTGAA. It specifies CASSPRVGENTE. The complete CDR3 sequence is CASSPRVGENTEAFF.

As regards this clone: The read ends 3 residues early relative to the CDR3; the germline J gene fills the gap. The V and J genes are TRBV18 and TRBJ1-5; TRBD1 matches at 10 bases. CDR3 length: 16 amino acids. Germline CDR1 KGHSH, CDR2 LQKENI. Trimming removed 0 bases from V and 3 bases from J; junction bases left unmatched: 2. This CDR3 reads CASSPPGQGTNQPQHF. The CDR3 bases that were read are TGTGCCAGCTCACCACCGGGACAGGGGACCAATCAGCCC.